Sequencing of this T cell receptor beta chain was carried out in a study of multiple sclerosis patients with progressive multifocal leukoencephalopathy. Every PCR reaction included synthetic inline CDR3 controls for all V-J pairings. Profiling relied on immunoSEQ multiplex PCR, and the TCRdb table lists in-frame clones only, not all of them. The table has some 31,000 clones, roughly 87% seen once. The V segment lost 6 bases and the J segment 1 base; nucleotides outside the gene matches: 8. CDR1 and CDR2 from the germline V gene are KGHSH and LQKENI. This CDR3 spans 15 amino acids. The time point: time of PML onset.

Material: PBMCs, obtained from a patient treated with natalizumab. The receptor comes from a human donor with progressive multifocal leukoencephalopathy. This rearrangement joins TRBV18 to TRBJ1-2, with 7 bases matching TRBD1. The CDR3 here is CASSLGQVNNYGYTF. The CDR3 nucleotides read TGTGCCAGCTCCCTCGGACAGGTTAATAACTATGGCTACACCTTC.